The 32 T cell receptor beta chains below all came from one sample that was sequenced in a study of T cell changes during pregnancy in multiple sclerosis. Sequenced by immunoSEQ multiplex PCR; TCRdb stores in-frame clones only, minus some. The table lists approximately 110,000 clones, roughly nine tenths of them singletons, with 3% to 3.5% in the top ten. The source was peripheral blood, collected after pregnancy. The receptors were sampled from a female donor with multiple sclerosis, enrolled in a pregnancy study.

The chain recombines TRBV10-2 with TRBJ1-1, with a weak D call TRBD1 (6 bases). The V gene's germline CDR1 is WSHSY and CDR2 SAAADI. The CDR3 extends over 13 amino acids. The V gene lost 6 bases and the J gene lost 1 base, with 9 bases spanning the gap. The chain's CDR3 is CASRRGSNTEAFF. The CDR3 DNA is TGCGCCAGCAGGAGGGGGTCGAACACTGAAGCTTTCTTT.

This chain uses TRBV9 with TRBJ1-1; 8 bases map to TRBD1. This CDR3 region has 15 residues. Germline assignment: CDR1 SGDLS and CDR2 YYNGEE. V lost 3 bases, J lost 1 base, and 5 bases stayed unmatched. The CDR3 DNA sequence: TGTGCCAGCAGCGGGAGACAGGGGTCGAACACTGAAGCTTTCTTT. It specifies CASSGRQGSNTEAFF.

In DNA, the CDR3 is TGTGCCAGCAGCGCCGATAACGGGACACCATCCTATGGCTACACCTTC. It specifies CASSADNGTPSYGYTF. The V gene is TRBV7-8, the J gene TRBJ1-2; D may be TRBD1 (6 bases). Germline V CDR1 and CDR2: SGHVS, FQNEAQ. CDR3 length: 16 amino acids. The V gene lost 5 bases and the J gene lost 4 bases, with 20 bases spanning the gap.

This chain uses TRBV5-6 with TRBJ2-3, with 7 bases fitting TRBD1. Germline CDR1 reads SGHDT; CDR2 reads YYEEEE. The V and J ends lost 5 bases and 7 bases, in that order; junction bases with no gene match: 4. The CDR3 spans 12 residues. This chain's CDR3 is CASRTGANTQYF. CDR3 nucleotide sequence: TGTGCCAGCAGAACAGGGGCAAATACGCAGTATTTT.

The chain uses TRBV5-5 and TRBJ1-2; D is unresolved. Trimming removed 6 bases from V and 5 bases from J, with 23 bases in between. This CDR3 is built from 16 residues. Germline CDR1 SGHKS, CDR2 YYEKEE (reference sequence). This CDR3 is CASTPEGQIRVYGYTF. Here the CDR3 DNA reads TGTGCCAGCACCCCGGAGGGCCAAATTCGAGTATATGGCTACACCTTC.

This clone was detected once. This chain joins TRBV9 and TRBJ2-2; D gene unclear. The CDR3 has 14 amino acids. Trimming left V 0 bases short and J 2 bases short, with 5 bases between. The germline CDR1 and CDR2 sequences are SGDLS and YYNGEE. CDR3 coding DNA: TGTGCCAGCAGCGTAGCTACCAACACCGGGGAGCTGTTTTTT. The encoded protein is CASSVATNTGELFF.

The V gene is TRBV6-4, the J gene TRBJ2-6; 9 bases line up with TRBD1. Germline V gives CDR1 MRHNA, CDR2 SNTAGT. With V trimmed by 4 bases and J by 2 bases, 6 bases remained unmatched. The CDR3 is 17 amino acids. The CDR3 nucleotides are TGTGCCAGCAGTGCTAACAGGGGGCTCGCTGGGGCCAACGTCCTGACTTTC. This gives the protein CASSANRGLAGANVLTF.

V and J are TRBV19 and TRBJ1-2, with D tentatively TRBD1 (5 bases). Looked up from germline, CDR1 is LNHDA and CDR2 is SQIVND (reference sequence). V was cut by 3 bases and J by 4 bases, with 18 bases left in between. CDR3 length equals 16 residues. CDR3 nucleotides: TGTGCCAGTAGTATCGGGGGTCAGGGATTTATCTATGGCTACACCTTC. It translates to CASSIGGQGFIYGYTF.

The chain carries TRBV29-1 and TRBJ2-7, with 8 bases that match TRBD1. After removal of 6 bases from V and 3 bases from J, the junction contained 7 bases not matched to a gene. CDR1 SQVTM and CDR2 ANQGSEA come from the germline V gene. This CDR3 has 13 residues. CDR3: CSVITGGIYEQYF. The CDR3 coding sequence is TGCAGCGTAATTACAGGGGGTATCTACGAGCAGTACTTC.

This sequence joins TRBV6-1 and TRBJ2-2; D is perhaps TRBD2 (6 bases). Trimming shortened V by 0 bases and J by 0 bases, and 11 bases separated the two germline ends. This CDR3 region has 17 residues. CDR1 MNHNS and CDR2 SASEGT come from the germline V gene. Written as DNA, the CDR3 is TGTGCCAGCAGTGAAGCTCTACTAGCAGCGAACACCGGGGAGCTGTTTTTT. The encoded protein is CASSEALLAANTGELFF.

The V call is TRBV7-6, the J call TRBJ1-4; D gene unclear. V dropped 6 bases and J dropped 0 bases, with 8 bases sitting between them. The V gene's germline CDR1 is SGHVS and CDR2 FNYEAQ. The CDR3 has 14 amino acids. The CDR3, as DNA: TGTGCCAGCAGGAGAGTTGCAACTAATGAAAAACTGTTTTTT. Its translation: CASRRVATNEKLFF.

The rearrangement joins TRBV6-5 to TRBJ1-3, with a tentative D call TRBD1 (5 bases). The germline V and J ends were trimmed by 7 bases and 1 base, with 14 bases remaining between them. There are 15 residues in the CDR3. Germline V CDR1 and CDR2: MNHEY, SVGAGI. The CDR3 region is CASTPGGFSGNTIYF. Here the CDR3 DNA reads TGTGCCAGCACCCCCGGGGGGTTTTCTGGAAACACCATATATTTT.

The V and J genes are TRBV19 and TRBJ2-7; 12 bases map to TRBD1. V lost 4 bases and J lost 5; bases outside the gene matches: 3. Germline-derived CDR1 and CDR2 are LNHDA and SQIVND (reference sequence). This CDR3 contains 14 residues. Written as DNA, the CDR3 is TGTGCCAGTAGTACGGGGACAGGGGGCCACGAGCAGTACTTC. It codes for CASSTGTGGHEQYF.

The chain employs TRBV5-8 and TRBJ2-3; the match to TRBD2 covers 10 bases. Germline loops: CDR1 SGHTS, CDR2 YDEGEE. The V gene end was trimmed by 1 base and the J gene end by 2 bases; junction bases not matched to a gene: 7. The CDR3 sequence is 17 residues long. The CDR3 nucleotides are TGTGCCAGCAGCTTGTATTTAGCGGGGGGCCCCACAGATACGCAGTATTTT. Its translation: CASSLYLAGGPTDTQYF.

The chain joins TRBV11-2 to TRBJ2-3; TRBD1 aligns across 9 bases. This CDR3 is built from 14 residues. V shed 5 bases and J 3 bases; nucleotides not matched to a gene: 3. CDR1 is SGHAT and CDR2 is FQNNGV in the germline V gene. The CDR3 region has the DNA TGTGCCAGCAGCGTTGGACAGGGGACAGATACGCAGTATTTT. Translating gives CASSVGQGTDTQYF.

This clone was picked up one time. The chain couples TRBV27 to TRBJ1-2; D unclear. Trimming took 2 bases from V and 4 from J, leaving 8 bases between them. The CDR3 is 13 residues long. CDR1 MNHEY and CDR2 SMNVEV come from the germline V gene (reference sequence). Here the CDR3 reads CASSLAGSYGYTF. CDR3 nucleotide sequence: TGTGCCAGCAGTTTAGCGGGGTCCTATGGCTACACCTTC.

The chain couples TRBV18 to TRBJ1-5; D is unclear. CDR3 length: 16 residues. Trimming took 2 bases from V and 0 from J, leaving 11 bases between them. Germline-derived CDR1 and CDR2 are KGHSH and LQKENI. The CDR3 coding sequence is TGTGCCAGCTCACCATCAGTCCCCCATAGCAATCAGCCCCAGCATTTT. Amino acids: CASSPSVPHSNQPQHF.

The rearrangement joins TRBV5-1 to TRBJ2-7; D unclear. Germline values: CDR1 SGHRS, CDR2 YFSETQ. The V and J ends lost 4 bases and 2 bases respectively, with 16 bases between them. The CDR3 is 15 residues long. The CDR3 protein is CASSLSATLAYEQYF. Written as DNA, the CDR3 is TGCGCCAGCAGCCTCAGCGCGACCCTTGCCTACGAGCAGTACTTC.

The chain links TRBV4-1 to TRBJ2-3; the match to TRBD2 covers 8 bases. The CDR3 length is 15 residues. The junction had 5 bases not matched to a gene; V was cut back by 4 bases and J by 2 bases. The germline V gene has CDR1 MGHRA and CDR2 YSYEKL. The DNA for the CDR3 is TGCGCCAGCAGCCCGATACTAGCGGACACAGATACGCAGTATTTT. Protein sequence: CASSPILADTDTQYF.

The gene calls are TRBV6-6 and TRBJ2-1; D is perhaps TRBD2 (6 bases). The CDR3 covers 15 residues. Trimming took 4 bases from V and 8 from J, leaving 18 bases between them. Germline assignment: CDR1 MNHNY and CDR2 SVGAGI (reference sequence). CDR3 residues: CASSFPRAPGDEQFF. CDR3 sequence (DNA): TGTGCCAGCAGTTTCCCTCGGGCCCCGGGGGATGAGCAGTTCTTC.

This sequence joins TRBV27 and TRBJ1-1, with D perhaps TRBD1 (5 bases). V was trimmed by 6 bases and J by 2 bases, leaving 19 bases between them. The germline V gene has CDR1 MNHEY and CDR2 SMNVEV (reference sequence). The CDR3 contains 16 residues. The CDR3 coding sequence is TGTGCCAGCAGCTCACCCCGGAGGGGATTAAACACTGAAGCTTTCTTT. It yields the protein CASSSPRRGLNTEAFF.

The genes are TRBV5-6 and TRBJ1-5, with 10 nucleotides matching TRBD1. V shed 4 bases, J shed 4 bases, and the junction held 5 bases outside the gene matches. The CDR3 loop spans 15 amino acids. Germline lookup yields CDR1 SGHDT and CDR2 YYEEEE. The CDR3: CASSGRDRGNQPQHF. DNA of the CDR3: TGTGCCAGCAGCGGCCGGGACAGGGGTAATCAGCCCCAGCATTTT.

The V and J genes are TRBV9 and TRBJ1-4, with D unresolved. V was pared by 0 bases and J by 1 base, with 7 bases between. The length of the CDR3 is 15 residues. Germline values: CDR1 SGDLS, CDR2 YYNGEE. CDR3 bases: TGTGCCAGCAGCGTAGATCCGGTAACTAATGAAAAACTGTTTTTT. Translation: CASSVDPVTNEKLFF.

The CDR3 loop reads CASSHSGDLDTQYF. The DNA for the CDR3 is TGTGCCAGCAGCCATAGCGGGGATCTAGATACGCAGTATTTT. The chain links TRBV7-9 to TRBJ2-3; 8 nucleotides match TRBD2. The CDR3 loop spans 14 amino acids. V lost 5 bases to trimming and J lost 5 bases; unmatched junction nucleotides: 6. Germline V gene lookup returns CDR1 SEHNR and CDR2 FQNEAQ (reference sequence).

CDR3 DNA sequence: TGTGCCAGCAGTCGGGCCGGGACAGGGTCTTATGGCTACACCTTC. Protein: CASSRAGTGSYGYTF. V usage is TRBV27 and J usage is TRBJ1-2; 9 bases are shared with TRBD1. The CDR3 runs to 15 residues. From germline, CDR1 is MNHEY and CDR2 SMNVEV (reference sequence). Losses at the gene ends were 5 bases for V and 5 bases for J; bases not matched to a gene: 9.

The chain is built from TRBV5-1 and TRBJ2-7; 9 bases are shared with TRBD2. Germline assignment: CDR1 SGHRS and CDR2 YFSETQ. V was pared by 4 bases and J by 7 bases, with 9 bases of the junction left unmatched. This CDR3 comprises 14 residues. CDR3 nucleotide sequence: TGCGCCAGCAGCGGGGGACTAGCCGCGTCTGAGCAGTACTTC. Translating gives CASSGGLAASEQYF.

In DNA form, the CDR3 reads TGTGCCAGCCGCGATCCAGGGGGCGGCTATGGCTACACCTTC. Amino acids: CASRDPGGGYGYTF. The V call is TRBV6-5, the J call TRBJ1-2, with 8 nucleotides matching TRBD1. The CDR3 sequence is 14 residues long. CDR1 is MNHEY and CDR2 is SVGAGI in the germline V gene. With V trimmed by 8 bases and J by 4 bases, 9 bases remained unmatched.

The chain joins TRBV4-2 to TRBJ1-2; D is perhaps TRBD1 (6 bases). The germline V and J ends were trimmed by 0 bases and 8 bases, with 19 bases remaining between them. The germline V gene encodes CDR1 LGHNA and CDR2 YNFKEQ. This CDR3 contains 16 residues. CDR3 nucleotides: TGTGCCAGCAGCCAAGAATTGCGGGGGGCGAGTGGAGGCTACACCTTC. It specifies CASSQELRGASGGYTF.

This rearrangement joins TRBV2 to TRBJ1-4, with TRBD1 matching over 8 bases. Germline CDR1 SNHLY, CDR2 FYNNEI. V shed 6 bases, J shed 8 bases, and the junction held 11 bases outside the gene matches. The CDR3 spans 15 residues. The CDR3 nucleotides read TGTGCCAGCAGGGGACAGGCTTCTCCAAGAGAAAAACTGTTTTTT. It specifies CASRGQASPREKLFF.

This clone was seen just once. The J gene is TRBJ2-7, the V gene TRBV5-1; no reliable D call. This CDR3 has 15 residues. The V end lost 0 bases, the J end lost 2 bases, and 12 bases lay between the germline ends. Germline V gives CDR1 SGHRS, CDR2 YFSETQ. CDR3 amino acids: CASSLDPHGTYEQYF. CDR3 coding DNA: TGCGCCAGCAGCTTGGACCCCCACGGTACCTACGAGCAGTACTTC.

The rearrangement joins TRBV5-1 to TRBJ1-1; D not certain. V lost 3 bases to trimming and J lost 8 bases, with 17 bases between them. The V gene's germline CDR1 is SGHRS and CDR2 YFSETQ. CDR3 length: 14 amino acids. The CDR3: CASSSHNPGLEAFF. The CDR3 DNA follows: TGCGCCAGCAGCTCACACAATCCGGGGTTGGAAGCTTTCTTT. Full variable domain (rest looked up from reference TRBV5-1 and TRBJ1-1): KAGVTQTPRYLIKTRGQQVTLSCSPISGHRSVSWYQQTPGQGLQFLFEYFSETQRNKGNFPGRFSGRQFSNSRSEMNVSTLELGDSALYLCASSSHNPGLEAFFGQGTRLTVV.

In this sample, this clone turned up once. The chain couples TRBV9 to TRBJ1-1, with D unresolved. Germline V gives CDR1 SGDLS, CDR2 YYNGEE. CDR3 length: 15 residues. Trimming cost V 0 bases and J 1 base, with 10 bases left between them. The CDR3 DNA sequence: TGTGCCAGCAGCGTAGTTAGCAGCCCGAACACTGAAGCTTTCTTT. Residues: CASSVVSSPNTEAFF.